The 15 T cell receptor beta chains given below trace back to one sample, sequenced in a study of glioma-infiltrating T cells after dendritic cell vaccination. The protocol was immunoSEQ multiplex PCR, while the TCRdb copy is restricted to in-frame clones and leaves out a portion. The sample has fewer than 50,000 clones; just under 85% are singletons. The specimen comprised blood, sampled before dendritic cell vaccination. These receptors were collected from a human donor with glioblastoma.

The gene calls are TRBV15 and TRBJ2-7; TRBD1 matches at 11 bases. From germline, CDR1 is LNHNV and CDR2 YYDKDF (reference sequence). The junction had 10 bases not matched to a gene; V was cut back by 8 bases and J by 7 bases. The CDR3 totals 14 residues. CDR3 bases: TGTGCCACCCGCCCGGGACAGGGGGTCGAGGAGCAGTACTTC. This sequence encodes CATRPGQGVEEQYF.

The genes are TRBV4-3 and TRBJ1-6, with 8 bases matching TRBD1. CDR1 is LGHNA and CDR2 is YSLEER in the germline V gene. Trimming at V came to 4 bases and at J to 9 bases, leaving 5 bases not matched to a gene. CDR3 length: 14 amino acids. CDR3 in amino acids: CASSLDRVFSPLHF. Here the CDR3 DNA reads TGCGCCAGCAGCCTGGACAGGGTATTTTCACCCCTCCACTTT.

This clone was detected only once. Here the CDR3 reads CASSQPTLRQGPKEETQYF. The DNA for the CDR3 is TGCGCCAGCAGCCAACCAACCCTTAGACAGGGCCCTAAGGAAGAGACCCAGTACTTC. V and J are TRBV4-1 and TRBJ2-5; 7 bases map to TRBD1. CDR1 is MGHRA and CDR2 is YSYEKL in the germline V gene. With V trimmed by 2 bases and J by 3 bases, 18 bases remained unmatched. This CDR3 has 19 amino acids.

This chain uses TRBV18 with TRBJ2-5; TRBD1 matches 9 bases. Germline assignment: CDR1 KGHSH and CDR2 LQKENI. V shed 2 bases, J shed 1 base, and the junction held 5 bases outside the gene matches. The CDR3 is made up of 16 amino acids. CDR3 residues: CASSPLGQGGQETQYF. The DNA of the CDR3 is TGTGCCAGCTCACCATTGGGACAGGGTGGCCAAGAGACCCAGTACTTC.

This clone turned up a few times. This rearrangement joins TRBV9 to TRBJ2-3, with D tentatively TRBD1 (6 bases). V was trimmed by 6 bases and J by 2 bases, leaving 22 bases between them. Germline lookup yields CDR1 SGDLS and CDR2 YYNGEE. The CDR3 has 17 amino acids. The CDR3 reads CASTRAQGIGLTDTQYF. The CDR3 coding sequence is TGTGCCAGCACTCGGGCACAGGGAATCGGCCTCACAGATACGCAGTATTTT.

This chain joins TRBV19 and TRBJ2-1; 7 nucleotides line up with TRBD2. Germline CDR1 is LNHDA and CDR2 is SQIVND (reference sequence). This CDR3 comprises 14 residues. The V and J ends lost 3 bases and 5 bases, in that order; junction bases with no gene match: 4. CDR3 sequence reads: CASSIERGNNEQFF. The CDR3 nucleotides read TGTGCCAGTAGTATCGAGCGGGGCAACAATGAGCAGTTCTTC.

This clone was detected a few times. The rearrangement joins TRBV6-5 to TRBJ2-1; D perhaps matches TRBD2 (7 bases). Germline loops: CDR1 MNHEY, CDR2 SVGAGI. The CDR3 spans 15 residues. With 8 bases removed from V and 7 bases from J, the gap between germline ends came to 21 bases. The CDR3 spells CASRSGGGGSNEQFF. CDR3 DNA: TGTGCCAGCCGTTCGGGCGGGGGCGGCTCTAATGAGCAGTTCTTC.

The chain couples TRBV4-1 to TRBJ2-1, with 9 bases identical to TRBD2. This CDR3 is 17 amino acids long. CDR1 MGHRA and CDR2 YSYEKL come from the germline V gene. V gave up 1 base and J gave up 4 bases; unmatched junction bases: 8. The CDR3 DNA reads TGCGCCAGCAGCCAAGCACCCGGGACTAGCAGATACAATGAGCAGTTCTTC. Protein product: CASSQAPGTSRYNEQFF.

The V call is TRBV29-1, the J call TRBJ1-3; D unclear. V gave up 8 bases and J gave up 4 bases, with 9 bases separating them. Germline CDR1 SQVTM, CDR2 ANQGSEA. This CDR3 is 11 amino acids long. The CDR3 DNA reads TGCAGCCTCAAGCTAGGAAACACCATATATTTT. The encoded protein is CSLKLGNTIYF.

Points on this clone: Its ends do not fully match the called genes, so a read error is possible. The chain has TRBV10-2 and TRBJ2-7, with a weak D call TRBD1 (5 bases). CDR3 length: 13 residues. Germline loops: CDR1 WSHSY, CDR2 SAAADI. The CDR3 spells CASSESSLQAYTF. For the CDR3, the DNA is TGCGCCAGCAGTGAGTCCTCCTTACAGGCCTATACGTTC.

This chain uses TRBV5-4 with TRBJ2-5, with a tentative D call TRBD1 (6 bases). Trimming stripped 1 base from V and 2 bases from J, with 9 bases between. The CDR3 consists of 14 residues. Germline V gene lookup returns CDR1 SGHNT and CDR2 YYREEE (reference sequence). The CDR3 DNA follows: TGTGCCAGCAGCTTGATGGGGACACAAGAGACCCAGTACTTC. This gives the protein CASSLMGTQETQYF. Based on the CDR3 plus reference TRBV5-4 and TRBJ2-5, the full variable domain is ETGVTQSPTHLIKTRGQQVTLRCSSQSGHNTVSWYQQALGQGPQFIFQYYREEENGRGNFPPRFSGLQFPNYSSELNVNALELDDSALYLCASSLMGTQETQYFGPGTRLLVL.

The V gene is TRBV4-3, the J gene TRBJ2-2; possible D gene TRBD2, 5 bases. The CDR3 totals 13 residues. Trimming cost V 3 bases and J 8 bases, with 10 bases left between them. Germline assignment: CDR1 LGHNA and CDR2 YSLEER. The CDR3 loop is CASSQVRDGELFF. In nucleotides, the CDR3 is TGCGCCAGCAGCCAGGTCCGGGATGGGGAGCTGTTTTTT.

The chain couples TRBV19 to TRBJ2-1; a possible D gene is TRBD2 (6 bases). Trimming removed 4 bases from V and 4 bases from J, with 14 bases in between. Germline CDR1 LNHDA, CDR2 SQIVND (reference sequence). The CDR3 contains 15 residues. In nucleotides, the CDR3 is TGTGCCAGTAGTAACGGGGGTAGCGTATACAATGAGCAGTTCTTC. Residues: CASSNGGSVYNEQFF.

J is TRBJ1-5 and V is TRBV14; TRBD1 is a possible D gene (5 bases). Trimming shortened V by 1 base and J by 5 bases, and 15 bases separated the two germline ends. Per the germline V gene, CDR1 is SGHDN and CDR2 is FVKESK. The CDR3 is made up of 16 amino acids. CDR3 coding DNA: TGTGCCAGCAGCCAAGGTGACAGAGGACCGGATCAGCCCCAGCATTTT. This sequence encodes CASSQGDRGPDQPQHF.

The chain has TRBV9 and TRBJ1-2; D is undetermined. With 0 bases removed from V and 7 bases from J, the gap between germline ends came to 7 bases. The CDR3 is made up of 12 amino acids. The germline V gene has CDR1 SGDLS and CDR2 YYNGEE. In nucleotides, the CDR3 is TGTGCCAGCAGCGTAGGCAGGTCTGGCTACACCTTC. Translation: CASSVGRSGYTF.